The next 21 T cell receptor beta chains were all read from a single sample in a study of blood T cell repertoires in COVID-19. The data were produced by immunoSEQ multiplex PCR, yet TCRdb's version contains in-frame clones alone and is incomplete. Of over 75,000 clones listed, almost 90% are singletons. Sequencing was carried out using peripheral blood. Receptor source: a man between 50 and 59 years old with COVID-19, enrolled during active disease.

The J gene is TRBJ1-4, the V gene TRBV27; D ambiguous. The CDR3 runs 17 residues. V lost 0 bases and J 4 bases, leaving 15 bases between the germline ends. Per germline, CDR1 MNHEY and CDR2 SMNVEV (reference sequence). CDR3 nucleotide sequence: TGTGCCAGCAGTTTATCGTACTATCGGGGTCTTAATGAAAAACTGTTTTTT. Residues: CASSLSYYRGLNEKLFF.

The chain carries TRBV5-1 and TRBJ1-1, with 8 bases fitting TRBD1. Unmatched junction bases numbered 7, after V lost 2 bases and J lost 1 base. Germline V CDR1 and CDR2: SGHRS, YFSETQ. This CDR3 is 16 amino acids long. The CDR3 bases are TGCGCCAGCAGCTTACGGACAGGGTCGGCGAACACTGAAGCTTTCTTT. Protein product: CASSLRTGSANTEAFF.

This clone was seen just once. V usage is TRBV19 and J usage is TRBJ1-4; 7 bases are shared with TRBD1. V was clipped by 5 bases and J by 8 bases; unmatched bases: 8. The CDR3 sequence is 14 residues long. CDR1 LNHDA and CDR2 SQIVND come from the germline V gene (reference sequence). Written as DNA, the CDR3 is TGTGCCAGTAGTGGCCTGACGGGACAGGAAAAACTGTTTTTT. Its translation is CASSGLTGQEKLFF.

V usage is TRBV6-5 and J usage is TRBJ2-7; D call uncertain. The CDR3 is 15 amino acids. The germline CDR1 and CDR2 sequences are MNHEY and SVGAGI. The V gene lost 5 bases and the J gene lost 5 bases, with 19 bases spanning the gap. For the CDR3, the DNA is TGTGCCAGCAGTAAACAAGGAGCCTACCTCGACGAGCAGTACTTC. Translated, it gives CASSKQGAYLDEQYF.

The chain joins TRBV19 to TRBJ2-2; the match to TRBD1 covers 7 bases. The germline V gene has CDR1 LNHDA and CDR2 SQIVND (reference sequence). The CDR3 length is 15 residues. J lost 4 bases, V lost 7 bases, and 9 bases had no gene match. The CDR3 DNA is TGTGCCAGTATCAAAGACAGGGCCGGCACCGGGGAGCTGTTTTTT. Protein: CASIKDRAGTGELFF.

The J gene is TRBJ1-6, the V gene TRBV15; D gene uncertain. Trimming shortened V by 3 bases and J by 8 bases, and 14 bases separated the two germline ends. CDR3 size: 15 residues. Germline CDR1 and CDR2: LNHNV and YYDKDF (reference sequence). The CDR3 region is CATSSPRSIDSPLHF. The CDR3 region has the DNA TGTGCCACCAGCAGCCCGCGGAGTATTGATTCACCCCTCCACTTT. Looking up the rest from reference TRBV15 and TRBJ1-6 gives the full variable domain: DAMVIQNPRYQVTQFGKPVTLSCSQTLNHNVMYWYQQKSSQAPKLLFHYYDKDFNNEADTPDNFQSRRPNTSFCFLDIRSPGLGDTAMYLCATSSPRSIDSPLHFGNGTRLTVT.

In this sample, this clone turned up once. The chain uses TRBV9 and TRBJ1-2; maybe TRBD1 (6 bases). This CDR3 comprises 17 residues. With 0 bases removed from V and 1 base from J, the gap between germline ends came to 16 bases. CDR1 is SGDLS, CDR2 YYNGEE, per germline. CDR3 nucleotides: TGTGCCAGCAGCGTAGAGCTACAGGCCAGGGGTAACTATGGCTACACCTTC. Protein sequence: CASSVELQARGNYGYTF.

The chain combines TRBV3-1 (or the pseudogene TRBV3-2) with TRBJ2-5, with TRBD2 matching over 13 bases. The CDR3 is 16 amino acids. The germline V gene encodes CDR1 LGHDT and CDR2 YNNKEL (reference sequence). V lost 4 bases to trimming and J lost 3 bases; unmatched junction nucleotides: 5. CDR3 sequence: CASSRRTSGRKETQYF. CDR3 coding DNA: TGTGCCAGCAGCCGAAGGACTAGCGGGAGAAAAGAGACCCAGTACTTC.

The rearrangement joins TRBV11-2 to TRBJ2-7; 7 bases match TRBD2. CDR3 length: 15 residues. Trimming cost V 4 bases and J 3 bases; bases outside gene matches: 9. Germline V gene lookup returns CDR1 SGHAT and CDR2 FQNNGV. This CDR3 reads CASSSSTGGIYEQYF. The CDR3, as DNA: TGTGCCAGCAGCTCCTCTACGGGGGGTATCTACGAGCAGTACTTC.

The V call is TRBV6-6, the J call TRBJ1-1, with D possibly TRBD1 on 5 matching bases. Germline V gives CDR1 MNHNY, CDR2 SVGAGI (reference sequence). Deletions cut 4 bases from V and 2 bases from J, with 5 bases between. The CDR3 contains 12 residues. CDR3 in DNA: TGTGCCAGCAGTTGGGGCAACACTGAAGCTTTCTTT. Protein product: CASSWGNTEAFF.

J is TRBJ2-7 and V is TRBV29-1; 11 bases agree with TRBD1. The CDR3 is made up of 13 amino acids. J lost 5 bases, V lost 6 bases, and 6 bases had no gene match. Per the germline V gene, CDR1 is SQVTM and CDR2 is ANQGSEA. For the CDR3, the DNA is TGCAGCGTCGGGGACAGGGGGTTAGACGAGCAGTACTTC. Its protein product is CSVGDRGLDEQYF.

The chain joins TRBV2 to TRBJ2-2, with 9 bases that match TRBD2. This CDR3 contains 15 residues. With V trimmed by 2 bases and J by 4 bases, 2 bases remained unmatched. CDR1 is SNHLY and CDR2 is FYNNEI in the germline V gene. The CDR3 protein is CASSEILAGTGELFF. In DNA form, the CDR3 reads TGTGCCAGCAGTGAAATACTAGCGGGCACCGGGGAGCTGTTTTTT.

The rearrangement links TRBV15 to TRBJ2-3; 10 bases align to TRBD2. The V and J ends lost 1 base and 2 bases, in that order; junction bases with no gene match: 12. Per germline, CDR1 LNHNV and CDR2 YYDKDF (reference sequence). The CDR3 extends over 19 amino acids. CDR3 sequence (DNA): TGTGCCACCAGCAGAGGGCTAGCGGGGGCTCGTTCTATCACAGATACGCAGTATTTT. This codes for CATSRGLAGARSITDTQYF.

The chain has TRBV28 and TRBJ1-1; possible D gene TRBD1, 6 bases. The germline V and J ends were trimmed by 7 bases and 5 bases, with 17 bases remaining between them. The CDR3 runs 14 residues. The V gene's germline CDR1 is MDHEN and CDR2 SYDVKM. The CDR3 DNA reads TGTGCCAGCATCCTAGGGGCAGGGGTTACTGAAGCTTTCTTT. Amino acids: CASILGAGVTEAFF.

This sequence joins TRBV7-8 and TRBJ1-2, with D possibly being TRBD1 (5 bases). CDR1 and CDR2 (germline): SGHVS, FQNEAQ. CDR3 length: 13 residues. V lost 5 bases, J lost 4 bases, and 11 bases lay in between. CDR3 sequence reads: CASSDRQVYGYTF. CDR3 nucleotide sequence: TGTGCCAGCAGCGACAGACAAGTCTATGGCTACACCTTC.

The CDR3 is CATCWGSSYNSPLHF. For the CDR3, the DNA is TGTGCCACCTGCTGGGGCAGCTCCTATAATTCACCCCTCCACTTT. J is TRBJ1-6 and V is TRBV6-5; D might be TRBD1 (5 bases). CDR1 is MNHEY and CDR2 is SVGAGI in the germline V gene. The CDR3 covers 15 residues. V was clipped by 10 bases and J by 0 bases, with 13 bases between them.

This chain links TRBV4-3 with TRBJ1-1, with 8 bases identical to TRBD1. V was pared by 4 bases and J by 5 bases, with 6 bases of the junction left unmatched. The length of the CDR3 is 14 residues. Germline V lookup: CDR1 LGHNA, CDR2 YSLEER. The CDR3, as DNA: TGCGCCAGCAGCCTGGACAGGGCGAGTACTGAAGCTTTCTTT. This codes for CASSLDRASTEAFF.

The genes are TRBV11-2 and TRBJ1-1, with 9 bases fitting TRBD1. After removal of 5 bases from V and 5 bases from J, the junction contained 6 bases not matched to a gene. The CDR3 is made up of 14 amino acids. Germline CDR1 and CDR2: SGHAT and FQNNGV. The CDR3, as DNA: TGTGCCAGCAGCCCCGACAGGGGGAAGACTGAAGCTTTCTTT. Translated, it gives CASSPDRGKTEAFF.

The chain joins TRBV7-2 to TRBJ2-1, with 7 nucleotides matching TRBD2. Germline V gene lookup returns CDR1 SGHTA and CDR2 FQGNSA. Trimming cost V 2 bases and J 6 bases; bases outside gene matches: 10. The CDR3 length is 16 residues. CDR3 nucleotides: TGTGCCAGCAGCTTATCGGGACTAAGAGGTTCCAATGAGCAGTTCTTC. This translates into CASSLSGLRGSNEQFF.

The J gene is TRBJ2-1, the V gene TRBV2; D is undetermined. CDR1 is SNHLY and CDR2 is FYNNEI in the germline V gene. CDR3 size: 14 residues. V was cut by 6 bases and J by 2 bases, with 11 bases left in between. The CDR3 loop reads CASRAPETYNEQFF. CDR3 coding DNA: TGTGCCAGCAGGGCACCCGAAACCTACAATGAGCAGTTCTTC.

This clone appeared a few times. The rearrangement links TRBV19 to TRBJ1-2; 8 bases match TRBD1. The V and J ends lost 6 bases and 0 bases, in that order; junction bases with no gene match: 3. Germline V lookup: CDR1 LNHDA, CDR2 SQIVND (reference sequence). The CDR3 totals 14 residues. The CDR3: CASRADRANYGYTF. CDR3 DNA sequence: TGTGCCAGTAGGGCGGACAGGGCTAACTATGGCTACACCTTC. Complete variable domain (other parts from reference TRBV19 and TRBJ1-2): DGGITQSPKYLFRKEGQNVTLSCEQNLNHDAMYWYRQDPGQGLRLIYYSQIVNDFQKGDIAEGYSVSREKKESFPLTVTSAQKNPTAFYLCASRADRANYGYTFGSGTRLTVV.